Listed below are T cell receptor beta chains from one sample, sequenced in a study of graft-versus-host responses after intestinal transplantation. Here immunoSEQ multiplex PCR was the method, and the copy in TCRdb shows in-frame clones only, minus some. The sample contains about 88,000 clones, approximately 94% of which appear only once. No antigen has been assigned to these receptors. The sequencing here drew on unstimulated CD4+ T cells sorted from spleen or lymph node cells, taken before transplant. These receptors were obtained from a human donor who was the organ donor for an intestinal transplant. CDR3s include the opening cysteine and the closing phenylalanine or tryptophan. A D gene is named only where the DNA matches it firmly. Expanded clones get a size class; other rows say once, few or many, or leave the size out.

j_gene | v_gene | abundance | d_gene | CDR3nt | CDR3aa
TRBJ1-5 | TRBV6-1 | few | - | TGTGCCAGCACCCGACAGAGCGGAGGTCAGCCCCAGCATTTT | CASTRQSGGQPQHF
TRBJ1-1 | TRBV5-4 | - | - | TGTGCCAGCAGCTTGTACGGGGTCACTGAAGCTTTCTTT | CASSLYGVTEAFF
TRBJ2-3 | TRBV5-1 | - | - | TGCGCCAGCACAGGGGCTAGCACAGATACGCAGTATTTT | CASTGASTDTQYF
TRBJ1-5 | TRBV28 | - | - | TGTGCCAGCGGACTCCTCAATCAGCCCCAGCATTTT | CASGLLNQPQHF
TRBJ1-1 | TRBV18 | - | TRBD1 | TGTGCCAGCTCACCTATACCGGGACAGGGAATGAACACTGAAGCTTTCTTT | CASSPIPGQGMNTEAFF
TRBJ1-2 | TRBV29-1 | - | - | TGCAGCGTTGAACAGGGCTATGGCTACACCTTC | CSVEQGYGYTF
TRBJ2-3 | TRBV4-2 | - | TRBD2 | TGTGCCAGCAGCCCGCTAGGGACTAGCGGGGGGGCTAGCACAGATACGCAGTATTTT | CASSPLGTSGGASTDTQYF
TRBJ1-6 | TRBV7-6 | once | - | TGTGCCAGCAGCCCAAGACCTGGGGGGGATTCACCCCTCCACTTT | CASSPRPGGDSPLHF
TRBJ2-1 | TRBV19 | once | - | TGTGCCAGTAGTATTGAACAGGGTACGAATGAGCAGTTCTTC | CASSIEQGTNEQFF
TRBJ2-7 | TRBV5-1 | - | - | TGCGCCAGCAGCTTTGGGAACTACGAGCAGTACTTC | CASSFGNYEQYF
TRBJ2-7 | TRBV15 | - | TRBD2 | TGTGCCACCAGCAGAGACAGGACTAGCAGCTCCTACGAGCAGTACTTC | CATSRDRTSSSYEQYF
TRBJ2-3 | TRBV7-2 | - | TRBD1 | TGTGCCAGCAGCCCCGGGGCAGGGGGTGCGGATACGCAGTATTTT | CASSPGAGGADTQYF
TRBJ1-2 | TRBV10-3 | - | TRBD1 | TGTGCCATCGGGCCGGCCGGGACAGGGTTGAGTGGCTACACCTTC | CAIGPAGTGLSGYTF
TRBJ1-2 | TRBV6-5 | - | - | TGTGCCAGCAGCGCCAATTTAAGGGGCTACACCTTC | CASSANLRGYTF
TRBJ1-2 | TRBV28 | - | TRBD1 | TGTGCCAGCAGCGAAGGGGGACAGCTCTATGGCTACACCTTC | CASSEGGQLYGYTF
TRBJ2-5 | TRBV9 | - | - | TGTGCCAGCAGCGTAGGGGTAGAGGGGACCCAGTACTTC | CASSVGVEGTQYF
TRBJ1-2 | TRBV28 | - | - | TGTGCCAGCAGAAATTCAGGGTACGGCTACACCTTC | CASRNSGYGYTF